The 25 T cell receptor beta chains listed next were all sequenced from one sample in a study of beta chain features in type 1 diabetes. Findings and limits, study-wide: TCRB CDR3s were moderately but significantly shorter in Type 1 diabetes patients in all four CD4+ subsets.

Antigens for these TCRs are unknown. The sequenced template was cDNA made from the entire isolated RNA. TCRdb keeps only in-frame clones here, not all; method: immunoSEQ multiplex PCR. The sample lists about 260,000 clones, roughly 22% occurring once. Material for sequencing was naive CD4+ T cells from blood. All receptors come from a woman in her 40s with type 1 diabetes.

The rearrangement joins TRBV30 to TRBJ2-2; maybe TRBD1 (6 bases). This CDR3 contains 15 residues. The ends were cut back, 4 bases at V and 13 bases at J, with 25 bases in the middle. The germline V gene has CDR1 GTSNPN and CDR2 SVGIG (reference sequence). Written as DNA, the CDR3 is TGTGCCTGGAAATTACTGGGGGCAGCCCATGCGGGGCTGTTTTTT. Protein product: CAWKLLGAAHAGLFF. Full variable domain (outside the CDR3, taken from reference TRBV30 and TRBJ2-2): SQTIHQWPATLVQPVGSPLSLECTVEGTSNPNLYWYRQAAGRGLQLLFYSVGIGQISSEVPQNLSASRPQDRQFILSSKKLLLSDSGFYLCAWKLLGAAHAGLFFGEGSRLTVL.

This clone occurred a few times. The chain combines TRBV7-9 with TRBJ2-1; no definite D call. The CDR3 consists of 11 residues. Trimming shortened V by 8 bases and J by 4 bases, and 6 bases separated the two germline ends. CDR1 SEHNR and CDR2 FQNEAQ come from the germline V gene (reference sequence). CDR3 sequence (DNA): TGTGCCAGCGCGGCTTACAATGAGCAGTTCTTC. It specifies CASAAYNEQFF.

This clone was counted only a few times. V usage is TRBV11-3 and J usage is TRBJ2-7, with 9 positions matching TRBD2. Trimming at V came to 3 bases and at J to 1 base, leaving 1 base not matched to a gene. Per the germline V gene, CDR1 is SGHNT and CDR2 is YENEEA. This CDR3 is built from 14 residues. This CDR3 reads CASSLTSGSYEQYF. CDR3 sequence (DNA): TGTGCCAGCAGCTTGACTAGCGGTTCCTACGAGCAGTACTTC.

CDR3 in DNA: TGTGCCAGCTCACCAGAGTTGACTAATGAAAAACTGTTTTTT. It encodes CASSPELTNEKLFF. This chain connects TRBV18 to TRBJ1-4; D uncertain. Trimming took off 2 bases at V and 2 bases at J, with 6 bases between the two ends. CDR1 and CDR2 from the germline V gene are KGHSH and LQKENI. This CDR3 region has 14 residues. Combining the CDR3 with reference TRBV18 and TRBJ1-4 gives the whole variable domain NAGVMQNPRHLVRRRGQEARLRCSPMKGHSHVYWYRQLPEEGLKFMVYLQKENIIDESGMPKERFSAEFPKEGPSILRIQQVVRGDSAAYFCASSPELTNEKLFFGSGTQLSVL.

This chain connects TRBV9 to TRBJ2-1, with 7 positions matching TRBD2. Unmatched junction bases numbered 20, after V lost 4 bases and J lost 4 bases. Germline V gene lookup returns CDR1 SGDLS and CDR2 YYNGEE. CDR3 length: 19 amino acids. The CDR3 nucleotides are TGTGCCAGCAGCTCACCCCGTGGGGGGAGGGGCCCCCGGTACAATGAGCAGTTCTTC. Translated: CASSSPRGGRGPRYNEQFF.

This clone appeared a few times. The chain has TRBV21-1 and TRBJ2-2; TRBD2 is the table's D call and was not checked against the DNA. TRBV21-1 represents a pseudogene. The CDR3 is 13 amino acids. CDR3 residues: CASSKGILEELFF. CDR3 in DNA: TGTGCCAGCAGCAAAGGGATTCTAGAGGAGCTGTTTTTT.

This clone has only a few counts. V gene TRBV7-9 combines with J gene TRBJ1-4; TRBD1 is a possible D gene (5 bases). Germline lookup yields CDR1 SEHNR and CDR2 FQNEAQ (reference sequence). The CDR3 consists of 15 residues. The V end lost 3 bases, the J end lost 6 bases, and 14 bases lay between the germline ends. The DNA for the CDR3 is TGTGCCAGCAGCTTCCGCAGGGCAACGGATGAAAAACTGTTTTTT. Amino acids: CASSFRRATDEKLFF. The full variable domain, completed using reference TRBV7-9 and TRBJ1-4, is DTGVSQNPRHKITKRGQNVTFRCDPISEHNRLYWYRQTLGQGPEFLTYFQNEAQLEKSRLLSDRFSAERPKGSFSTLEIQRTEQGDSAMYLCASSFRRATDEKLFFGSGTQLSVL.

This clone has more than one count but fewer than ten. V and J are TRBV6-6 and TRBJ2-1; D might be TRBD1 (7 bases). This CDR3 has 16 residues. V dropped 0 bases and J dropped 4 bases, with 13 bases sitting between them. Germline V gene sequence: CDR1 MNHNY, CDR2 SVGAGI (reference sequence). CDR3 sequence (DNA): TGTGCCAGCAGTTACTCAAGGGCAGGGGGGTACAATGAGCAGTTCTTC. Amino acid sequence: CASSYSRAGGYNEQFF.

The chain links TRBV5-4 to TRBJ2-3, with TRBD2 matching 13 bases. V was pared by 4 bases and J by 0 bases, with 5 bases of the junction left unmatched. CDR3 length: 17 residues. In germline, CDR1 is SGHNT, CDR2 YYREEE (reference sequence). The CDR3 DNA follows: TGTGCCAGCAGCCCAAGACTAGCGGGGGGAAGCACAGATACGCAGTATTTT. The encoded protein is CASSPRLAGGSTDTQYF.

The V gene is TRBV29-1, the J gene TRBJ2-5, with 7 bases that match TRBD2. The V and J ends lost 5 bases and 6 bases, in that order; junction bases with no gene match: 9. Germline CDR1 is SQVTM and CDR2 is ANQGSEA. The CDR3 is 13 amino acids. CDR3 nucleotides: TGCAGCGTTAGGTGGGGAGGGAAAAAGACCCAGTACTTC. This encodes CSVRWGGKKTQYF.

The CDR3 is CASSLGLARGGTDTQYF. CDR3 DNA: TGTGCCAGCAGCTTGGGGTTGGCGAGAGGAGGCACAGATACGCAGTATTTT. This chain joins TRBV5-4 and TRBJ2-3, with D unclear. V lost 0 bases and J 1 base, leaving 15 bases between the germline ends. Germline V CDR1 and CDR2: SGHNT, YYREEE (reference sequence). The CDR3 is 17 residues long.

This rearrangement joins TRBV5-1 to TRBJ1-1, with TRBD1 matching over 10 bases. CDR1 is SGHRS, CDR2 YFSETQ, per germline. Trimming removed 7 bases from V and 0 bases from J; junction bases left unmatched: 9. The CDR3 extends over 16 amino acids. CDR3 nucleotide sequence: TGCGCCAGCGGAGGGGGACAGGGGAGTATGAACACTGAAGCTTTCTTT. Protein sequence: CASGGGQGSMNTEAFF.

The chain links TRBV10-3 to TRBJ2-1, with 13 nucleotides matching TRBD2. The V gene's germline CDR1 is ENHRY and CDR2 SYGVKD. The CDR3 spans 15 residues. V lost 6 bases and J lost 12; bases outside the gene matches: 11. The CDR3, as DNA: TGTGCCATCAGCCTCGCCGGGACTAGCGGGGTTTGGCAGTTCTTC. Encoded protein: CAISLAGTSGVWQFF.

This clone turned up a few times. In DNA, the CDR3 is TGTGCCAGCAGTGCTTCCCGCGGGAGTCTAAATGAGCAGTTCTTC. This sequence encodes CASSASRGSLNEQFF. The V gene is TRBV25-1, the J gene TRBJ2-1; 7 bases agree with TRBD2. The ends lost 4 bases at V and 7 bases at J; junction bases unmatched: 10. The germline gives CDR1 MGHDK, CDR2 SYGVNS. The CDR3 loop spans 15 amino acids.

A few counts support this clone. The chain links TRBV28 to TRBJ2-5, with 8 bases fitting TRBD2. In germline, CDR1 is MDHEN, CDR2 SYDVKM. J lost 9 bases, V lost 3 bases, and 9 bases had no gene match. The CDR3 runs 14 residues. This CDR3 reads CASSFASGPAAQYF. The DNA for the CDR3 is TGTGCCAGCAGTTTTGCTAGCGGGCCGGCGGCCCAGTACTTC.

This clone was detected a few times. An end of the junction does not agree with germline; a read error may underlie this. CDR3 loop: CASTLAGLTDTQYF. The CDR3 region has the DNA TGTGCCAGCACCTTAGCGGGACTCACAGATACGCAGTATTTT. The rearrangement links TRBV7-2 to TRBJ2-3, with 8 nucleotides matching TRBD2. Germline V gene data show CDR1 as SGHTA and CDR2 as FQGNSA. There are 14 residues in the CDR3. The full variable domain, completed using reference TRBV7-2 and TRBJ2-3, is GAGVSQSPSNKVTEKGKDVELRCDPISGHTALYWYRQSLGQGLEFLIYFQGNSAPDKSGLPSDRFSAERTGGSVSTLTIQRTQQEDSAVYLCASTLAGLTDTQYFGPGTRLTVL.

In its sample, this clone was seen a few times. Other DNA sequences in this sample translate to the same CDR3. V is TRBV9 and J is TRBJ2-3, with D possibly matching TRBD1 (6 bases). With 4 bases removed from V and 1 base from J, the gap between germline ends came to 10 bases. The CDR3 has 14 residues. Germline CDR1 is SGDLS and CDR2 is YYNGEE. The CDR3 reads CASSPRTGTDTQYF. For the CDR3, the DNA is TGTGCCAGCAGCCCCCGGACAGGCACAGATACGCAGTATTTT.

J is TRBJ2-6 and V is TRBV15; D not certain. The CDR3 totals 15 residues. Germline CDR1 LNHNV, CDR2 YYDKDF (reference sequence). Trimming cost V 0 bases and J 4 bases, with 7 bases left between them. The CDR3 DNA reads as TGTGCCACCAGCAGAGATTTCTCCGGGGCCAACGTCCTGACTTTC. This translates into CATSRDFSGANVLTF.

The chain has TRBV29-1 and TRBJ2-5; 7 positions match TRBD1. The CDR3 is 14 amino acids. Germline V gene lookup returns CDR1 SQVTM and CDR2 ANQGSEA. With 6 bases clipped from V and 5 bases from J, the junction kept 12 bases outside the gene matches. This chain's CDR3 is CSVGRGGVGETQYF. Here the CDR3 DNA reads TGCAGCGTCGGTCGAGGGGGCGTGGGGGAGACCCAGTACTTC.

The chain recombines TRBV27 with TRBJ2-7, with a possible D match to TRBD1 (6 bases). The germline gives CDR1 MNHEY, CDR2 SMNVEV (reference sequence). The CDR3 contains 14 residues. Trimming took 4 bases from V and 2 from J, leaving 12 bases between them. CDR3 nucleotide sequence: TGTGCCAGCAGTTCCGTCAGGGGAACCTACGAGCAGTACTTC. Translated, it gives CASSSVRGTYEQYF.

This chain links TRBV9 with TRBJ2-1, with 12 bases that match TRBD2. This CDR3 has 15 residues. Trimming cost V 0 bases and J 12 bases; bases outside gene matches: 7. Germline CDR1 is SGDLS and CDR2 is YYNGEE. The CDR3 protein is CASSVGLAGDRGQFF. CDR3 sequence (DNA): TGTGCCAGCAGCGTAGGACTAGCGGGGGATCGAGGGCAGTTCTTC.

The genes are TRBV5-6 and TRBJ2-1; 11 nucleotides agree with TRBD2. Germline CDR1 and CDR2: SGHDT and YYEEEE. The CDR3 runs 16 residues. J was trimmed by 5 bases and V by 2 bases; bases with no gene match: 6. CDR3 sequence (DNA): TGTGCCAGCAGCTTCTGGGTAGCGGGGGGGAACAATGAGCAGTTCTTC. As protein: CASSFWVAGGNNEQFF.

The table lists this clone with a few counts. The chain employs TRBV2 and TRBJ1-1; unclear D gene. The CDR3 spans 13 residues. CDR1 is SNHLY, CDR2 FYNNEI, per germline. V shed 6 bases and J shed 1 base, with 9 bases lying between them. CDR3 DNA: TGTGCCAGCAGGTTTCAGGCGAACACTGAAGCTTTCTTT. Protein product: CASRFQANTEAFF.

This clone was observed a few times. The rearrangement uses TRBV7-9 and TRBJ2-5, with 12 nucleotides matching TRBD2. There are 15 residues in the CDR3. After removal of 10 bases from V and 0 bases from J, the junction contained 6 bases not matched to a gene. CDR1 SEHNR and CDR2 FQNEAQ come from the germline V gene (reference sequence). The CDR3 region has the DNA TGTGCCACCACCCGACTAGCGGGGGACCAAGAGACCCAGTACTTC. Translating it yields CATTRLAGDQETQYF.

This clone was seen only a few times. The V call is TRBV28, the J call TRBJ1-1; 8 bases map to TRBD1. Germline V gene sequence: CDR1 MDHEN, CDR2 SYDVKM. V trimming: 6 bases; J trimming: 1 base; junction bases outside the gene matches: 7. The CDR3 runs 15 residues. Written as DNA, the CDR3 is TGTGCCAGCAGGGGCAGGGGGCACGGGAACACTGAAGCTTTCTTT. Amino acids: CASRGRGHGNTEAFF.